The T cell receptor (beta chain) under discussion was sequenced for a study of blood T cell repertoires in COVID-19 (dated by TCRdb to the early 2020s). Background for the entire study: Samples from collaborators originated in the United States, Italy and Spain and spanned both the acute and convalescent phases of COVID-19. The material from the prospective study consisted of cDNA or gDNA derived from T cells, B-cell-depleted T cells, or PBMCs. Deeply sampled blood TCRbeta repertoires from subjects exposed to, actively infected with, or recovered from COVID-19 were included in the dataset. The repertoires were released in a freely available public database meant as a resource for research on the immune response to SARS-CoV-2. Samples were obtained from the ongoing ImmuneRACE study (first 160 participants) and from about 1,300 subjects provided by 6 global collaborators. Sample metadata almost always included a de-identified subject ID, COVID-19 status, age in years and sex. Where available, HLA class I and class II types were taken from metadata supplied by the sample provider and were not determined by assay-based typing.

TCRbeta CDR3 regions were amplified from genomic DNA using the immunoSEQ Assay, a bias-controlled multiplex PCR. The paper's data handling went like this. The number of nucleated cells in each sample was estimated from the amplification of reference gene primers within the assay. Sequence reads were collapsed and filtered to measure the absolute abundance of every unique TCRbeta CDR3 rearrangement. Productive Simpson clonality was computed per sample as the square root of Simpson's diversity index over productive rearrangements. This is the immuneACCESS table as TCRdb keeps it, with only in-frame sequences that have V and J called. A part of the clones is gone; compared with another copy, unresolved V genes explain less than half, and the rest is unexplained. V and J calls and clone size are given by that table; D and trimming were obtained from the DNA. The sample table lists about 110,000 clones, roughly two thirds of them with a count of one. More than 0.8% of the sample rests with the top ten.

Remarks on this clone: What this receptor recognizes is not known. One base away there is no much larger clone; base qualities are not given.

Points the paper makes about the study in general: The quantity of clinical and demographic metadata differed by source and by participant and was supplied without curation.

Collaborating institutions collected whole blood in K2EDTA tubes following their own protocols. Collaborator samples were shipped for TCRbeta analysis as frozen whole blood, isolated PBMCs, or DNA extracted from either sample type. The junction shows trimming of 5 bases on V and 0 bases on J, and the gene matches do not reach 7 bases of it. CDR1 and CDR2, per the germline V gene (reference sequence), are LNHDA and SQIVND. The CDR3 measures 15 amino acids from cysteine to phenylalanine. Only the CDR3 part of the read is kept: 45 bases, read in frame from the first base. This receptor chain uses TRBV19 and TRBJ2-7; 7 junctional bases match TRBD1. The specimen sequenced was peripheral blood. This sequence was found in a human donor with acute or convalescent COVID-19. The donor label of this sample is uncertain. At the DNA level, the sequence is TGTGCCAGTAGTGCACCGGGACAGTCCTCCTACGAGCAGTACTTC. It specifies CASSAPGQSSYEQYF.